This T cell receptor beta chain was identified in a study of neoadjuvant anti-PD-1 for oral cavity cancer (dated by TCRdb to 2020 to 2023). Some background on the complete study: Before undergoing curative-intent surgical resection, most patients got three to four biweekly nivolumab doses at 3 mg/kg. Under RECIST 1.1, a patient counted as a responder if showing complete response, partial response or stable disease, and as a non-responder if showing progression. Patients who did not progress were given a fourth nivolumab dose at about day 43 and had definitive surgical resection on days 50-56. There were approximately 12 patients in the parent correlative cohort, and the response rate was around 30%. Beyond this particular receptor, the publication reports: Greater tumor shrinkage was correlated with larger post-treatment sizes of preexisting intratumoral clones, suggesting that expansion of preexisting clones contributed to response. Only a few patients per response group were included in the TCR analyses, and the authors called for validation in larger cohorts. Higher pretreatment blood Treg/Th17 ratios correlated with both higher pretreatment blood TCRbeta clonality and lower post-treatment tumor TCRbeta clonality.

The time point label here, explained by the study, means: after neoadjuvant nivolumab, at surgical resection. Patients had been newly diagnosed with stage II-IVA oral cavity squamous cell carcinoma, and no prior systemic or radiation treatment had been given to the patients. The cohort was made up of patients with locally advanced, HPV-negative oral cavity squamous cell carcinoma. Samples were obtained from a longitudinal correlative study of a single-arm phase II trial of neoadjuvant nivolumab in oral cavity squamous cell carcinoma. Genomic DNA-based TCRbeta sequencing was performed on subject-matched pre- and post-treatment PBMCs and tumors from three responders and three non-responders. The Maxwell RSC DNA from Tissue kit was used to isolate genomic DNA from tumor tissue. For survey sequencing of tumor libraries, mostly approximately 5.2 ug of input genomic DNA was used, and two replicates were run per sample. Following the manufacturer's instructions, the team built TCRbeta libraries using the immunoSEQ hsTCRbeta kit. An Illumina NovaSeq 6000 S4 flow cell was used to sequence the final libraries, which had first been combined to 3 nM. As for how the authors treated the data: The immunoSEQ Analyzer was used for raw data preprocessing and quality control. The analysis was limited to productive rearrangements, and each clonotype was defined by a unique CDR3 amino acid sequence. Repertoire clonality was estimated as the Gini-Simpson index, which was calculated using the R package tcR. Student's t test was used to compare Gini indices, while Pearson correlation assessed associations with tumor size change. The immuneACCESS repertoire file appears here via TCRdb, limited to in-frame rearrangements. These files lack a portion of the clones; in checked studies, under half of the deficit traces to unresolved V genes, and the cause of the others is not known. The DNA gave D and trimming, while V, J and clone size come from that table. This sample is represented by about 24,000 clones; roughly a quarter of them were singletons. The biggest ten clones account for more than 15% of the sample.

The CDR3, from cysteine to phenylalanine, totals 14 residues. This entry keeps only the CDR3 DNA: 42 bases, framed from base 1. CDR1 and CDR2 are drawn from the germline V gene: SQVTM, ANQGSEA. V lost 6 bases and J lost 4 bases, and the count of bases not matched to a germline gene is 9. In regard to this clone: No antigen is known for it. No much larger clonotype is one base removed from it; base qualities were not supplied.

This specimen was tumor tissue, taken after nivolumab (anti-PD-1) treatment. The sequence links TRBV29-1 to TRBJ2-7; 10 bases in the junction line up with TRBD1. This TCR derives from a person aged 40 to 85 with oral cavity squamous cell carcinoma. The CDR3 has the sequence CSVVTGGNRYEQYF. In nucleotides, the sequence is TGCAGCGTAGTGACAGGGGGCAATCGATACGAGCAGTACTTC.